The 11 T cell receptor beta chains below were found in one sample sequenced in a study of T-cell memory formation after mild COVID-19. In TCRdb, the 5' RACE reads were re-called with MiXCR into one record per CDR3 protein. The repertoire holds 250,000 or so distinct CDR3 sequences, with roughly 18% as singletons. Material for sequencing was PBMCs or a T cell subset sorted from them (not recorded which). These receptors were collected from a man in his late teens or twenties who had mild COVID-19 (a few samples of this study predate the infection). Cell type and time point are not known.

Remarks on this clonotype: The junction does not match germline at one end; this may be a read error. The chain carries TRBV7-2 and TRBJ1-1; D gene unclear. The CDR3 consists of 13 residues. Germline CDR1 and CDR2: SGHTA and FQGNSA. The CDR3: CASSLDIGRGAFF. CDR3 in DNA: TGTGCTAGCAGCTTAGATATCGGTCGCGGAGCTTTCTTT.

The J gene is TRBJ2-5, the V gene TRBV6-5; 7 bases line up with TRBD2. CDR1 and CDR2 from the germline V gene are MNHEY and SVGAGI. The CDR3 is made up of 13 amino acids. V lost 7 bases to trimming and J lost 1 base; unmatched junction nucleotides: 3. Here the CDR3 reads CASMRGTQETQYF. In DNA form, the CDR3 reads TGTGCCAGCATGCGGGGGACCCAAGAGACCCAGTACTTC.

This chain uses TRBV12-3 or TRBV12-4 with TRBJ2-7, with TRBD2 matching 8 bases. The CDR3 consists of 14 residues. The ends lost 3 bases at V and 2 bases at J; junction bases unmatched: 3. The CDR3 spells CASSFARGAYEQYF. The CDR3 DNA reads TGTGCCAGCAGTTTTGCGCGGGGGGCCTACGAGCAGTACTTC.

This clonotype was found a few times. The chain uses TRBV7-2 and TRBJ1-1; maybe TRBD1 (5 bases). This CDR3 comprises 14 residues. Trimming removed 2 bases from V and 1 base from J, with 8 bases in between. Germline CDR1 SGHTA, CDR2 FQGNSA. CDR3 sequence reads: CASSLLRGNTEAFF. The CDR3 DNA reads TGTGCCAGCAGCTTACTAAGGGGGAACACTGAAGCTTTCTTT.

In its sample, this clonotype was seen a few times. V and J are TRBV7-2 and TRBJ1-2; D is unresolved. The CDR3 is made up of 12 amino acids. The V and J ends lost 4 bases and 5 bases respectively, with 8 bases between them. Per germline, CDR1 SGHTA and CDR2 FQGNSA. The CDR3 is CASSSGSYGYTF. Written as DNA, the CDR3 is TGTGCCAGCAGCTCGGGTTCTTATGGCTACACCTTC.

This clonotype was counted many times. The rearrangement joins TRBV4-1 to TRBJ1-1, with D possibly TRBD1 on 5 matching bases. Germline loops: CDR1 MGHRA, CDR2 YSYEKL. CDR3 length equals 12 residues. V was pared by 1 base and J by 11 bases, with 11 bases between. Here the CDR3 DNA reads TGCGCCAGCAGCCAAGTGGCAGGGAGGGCTTTCTTT. This encodes CASSQVAGRAFF.

This clonotype was observed a few times. V gene TRBV12-3 or TRBV12-4 combines with J gene TRBJ2-7; no clear D. V was trimmed by 3 bases and J by 6 bases, leaving 9 bases between them. The CDR3 loop spans 12 amino acids. The CDR3: CASSLEGFEQYV. The CDR3 DNA reads TGTGCCAGCAGTTTGGAAGGGTTCGAGCAGTACGTC.

The chain employs TRBV6-2 or TRBV6-3 and TRBJ2-7; TRBD2 might be the D (5 bases). V was trimmed by 2 bases and J by 6 bases, leaving 8 bases between them. The CDR3 is 12 amino acids. Germline V lookup: CDR1 MNHEY, CDR2 SVGEGT. Here the CDR3 reads CASSYQAGEQYV. CDR3 DNA sequence: TGTGCCAGCAGTTACCAGGCGGGCGAGCAGTACGTC.

This clonotype came up a few times. The genes are TRBV27 and TRBJ1-1; the match to TRBD1 covers 8 bases. V lost 5 bases to trimming and J lost 1 base; unmatched junction nucleotides: 6. CDR1 is MNHEY, CDR2 SMNVEV, per germline (reference sequence). The length of the CDR3 is 15 residues. In nucleotides, the CDR3 is TGTGCCAGCAGTGAGAGGGACAGGAGGAACACTGAAGCTTTCTTT. Protein product: CASSERDRRNTEAFF.

Note on this clonotype: One end of the junction does not line up with germline, which may come from a read error. V is TRBV7-6 and J is TRBJ2-6, with D unclear. This CDR3 region has 17 residues. Germline CDR1 reads SGHVS; CDR2 reads FNYEAQ. The CDR3 protein is CASCLSVAPSGANVLTF. The DNA of the CDR3 is TGTGCCAGCTGCTTATCGGTGGCTCCCTCTGGGGCCAACGTCCTGACTTTC.

The chain employs TRBV7-9 and TRBJ2-5; weak D call: TRBD2 (6 bases). Trimming left V 5 bases short and J 5 bases short, with 12 bases between. The CDR3 runs 13 residues. Germline V gives CDR1 SEHNR, CDR2 FQNEAQ (reference sequence). This chain's CDR3 is CASSRTSPETQYF. CDR3 coding DNA: TGTGCCAGCAGCCGAACTAGCCCTGAGACCCAGTACTTC.